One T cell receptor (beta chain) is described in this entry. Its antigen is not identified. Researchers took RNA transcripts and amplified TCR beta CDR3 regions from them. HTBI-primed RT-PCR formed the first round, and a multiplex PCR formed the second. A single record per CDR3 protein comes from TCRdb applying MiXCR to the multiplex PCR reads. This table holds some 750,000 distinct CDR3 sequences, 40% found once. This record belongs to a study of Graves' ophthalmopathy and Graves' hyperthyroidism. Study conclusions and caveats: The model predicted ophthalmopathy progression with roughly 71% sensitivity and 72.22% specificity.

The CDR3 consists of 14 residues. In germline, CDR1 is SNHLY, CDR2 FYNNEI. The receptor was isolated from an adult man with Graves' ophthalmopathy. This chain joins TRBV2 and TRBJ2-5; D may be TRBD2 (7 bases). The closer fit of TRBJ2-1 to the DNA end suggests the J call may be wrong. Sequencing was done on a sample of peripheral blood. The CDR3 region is CASSYGGLGNEQFF. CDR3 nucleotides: TGTGCCAGCAGTTACGGGGGGCTGGGCAATGAGCAGTTCTTC.